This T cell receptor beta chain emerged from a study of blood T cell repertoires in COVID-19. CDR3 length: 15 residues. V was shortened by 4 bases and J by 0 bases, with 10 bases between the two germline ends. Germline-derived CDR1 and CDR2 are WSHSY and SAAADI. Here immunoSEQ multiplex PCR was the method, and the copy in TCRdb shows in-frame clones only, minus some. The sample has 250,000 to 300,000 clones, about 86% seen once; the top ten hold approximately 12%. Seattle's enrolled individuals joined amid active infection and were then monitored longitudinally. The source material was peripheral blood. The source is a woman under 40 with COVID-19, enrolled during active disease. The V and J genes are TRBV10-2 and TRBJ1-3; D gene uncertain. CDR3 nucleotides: TGCGCCAGCAGTGGCGATTACTTCTCTGGAAACACCATATATTTT. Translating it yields CASSGDYFSGNTIYF.